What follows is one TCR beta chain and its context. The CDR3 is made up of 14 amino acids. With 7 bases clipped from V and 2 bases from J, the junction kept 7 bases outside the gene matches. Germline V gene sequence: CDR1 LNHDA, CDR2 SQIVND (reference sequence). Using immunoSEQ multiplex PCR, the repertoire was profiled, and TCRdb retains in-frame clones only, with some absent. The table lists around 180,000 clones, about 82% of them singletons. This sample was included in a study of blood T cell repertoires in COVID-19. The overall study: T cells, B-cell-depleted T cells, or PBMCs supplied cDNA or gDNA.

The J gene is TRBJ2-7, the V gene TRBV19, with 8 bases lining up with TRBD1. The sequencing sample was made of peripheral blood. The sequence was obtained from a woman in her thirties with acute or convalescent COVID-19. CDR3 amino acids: CASTLGTGTYEQYF. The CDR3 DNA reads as TGTGCCAGTACCCTGGGGACAGGAACCTACGAGCAGTACTTC.